Listed here are 14 T cell receptor beta chains from one sample, sequenced in a study of T-cell reconstitution after alpha-beta-depleted transplantation in children. A library of TCRbeta sequences, prepared with unique molecular identifiers, was generated. TCRdb independently ran MiXCR on the PCR reads; one entry per CDR3 protein. The sample contains about 900,000 distinct CDR3 sequences, around 30% of which appear only once. Here the sequenced sample was PBMCs, mostly from graft donor cells, taken 360 days after TCRalphabeta/CD19-depleted stem cell transplant. These receptors were collected from a boy under two years old who had a stem cell transplant for SCID, so the T cells may come from the graft donor.

This clonotype was detected a few times. The chain carries TRBV4-1 and TRBJ2-1; a possible D gene is TRBD2 (5 bases). The germline V gene has CDR1 MGHRA and CDR2 YSYEKL. Trimming took 2 bases from V and 8 from J, leaving 13 bases between them. The CDR3 runs to 14 residues. This CDR3 is CASSQPLVGDEQFF. The CDR3 DNA reads as TGCGCCAGCAGCCAACCATTGGTCGGGGATGAGCAGTTCTTC.

This clonotype has more than one count but fewer than ten. The V and J genes are TRBV10-3 and TRBJ1-1; perhaps TRBD1 as D (5 bases). The ends were cut back, 1 base at V and 1 base at J, with 7 bases in the middle. From germline, CDR1 is ENHRY and CDR2 SYGVKD. This CDR3 spans 14 amino acids. CDR3 sequence (DNA): TGTGCCATCAGTGAGTGGGGCCAGAACACTGAAGCTTTCTTT. Translating gives CAISEWGQNTEAFF.

The chain uses TRBV20-1 and TRBJ1-1; tentative D call: TRBD1 (5 bases). The CDR3 length is 15 residues. In germline, CDR1 is DFQATT, CDR2 SNEGSKA (reference sequence). The ends were cut back, 3 bases at V and 6 bases at J, with 20 bases in the middle. This CDR3 reads CSARVGGDYWAEAFF. CDR3 nucleotides: TGCAGTGCTAGGGTGGGGGGTGACTACTGGGCTGAAGCTTTCTTT.

In its sample, this clonotype was seen a few times. V and J are TRBV20-1 and TRBJ1-1; D not certain. Germline V CDR1 and CDR2: DFQATT, SNEGSKA (reference sequence). The CDR3 has 15 amino acids. The V end lost 0 bases, the J end lost 0 bases, and 11 bases lay between the germline ends. CDR3 residues: CSARDQGRLNTEAFF. The CDR3 nucleotides are TGCAGTGCTAGAGACCAAGGACGGCTGAACACTGAAGCTTTCTTT.

This clonotype was picked up a small number of times. V gene TRBV20-1 combines with J gene TRBJ2-3, with TRBD2 matching over 10 bases. The trim removed 5 bases at V and 2 bases at J, leaving 4 bases unmatched. Looked up from germline, CDR1 is DFQATT and CDR2 is SNEGSKA (reference sequence). This CDR3 region has 14 residues. The CDR3 coding sequence is TGCAGTGCTGTTAGCGGGGGGATCACAGATACGCAGTATTTT. It is translated as CSAVSGGITDTQYF.

The J gene is TRBJ2-3, the V gene TRBV7-6, with D possibly called TRBD1 or TRBD2 (5 bases each). In germline, CDR1 is SGHVS, CDR2 FNYEAQ. The V end lost 5 bases, the J end lost 5 bases, and 17 bases lay between the germline ends. The CDR3 is 15 residues long. Here the CDR3 DNA reads TGTGCCAGCAGCCCGCTCGGGGCCCTTCAAGATACGCAGTATTTT. As protein: CASSPLGALQDTQYF.

The chain joins TRBV29-1 to TRBJ2-7, with 7 nucleotides matching TRBD1. Germline CDR1 and CDR2: SQVTM and ANQGSEA. V dropped 7 bases and J dropped 2; count of bases not matched to a gene: 5. The CDR3 is made up of 12 amino acids. CDR3 DNA: TGCAGCGCAGAGGGACAGACCTACGAGCAGTACTTC. Its translation is CSAEGQTYEQYF.

The chain is built from TRBV4-2 and TRBJ2-7; TRBD1 matches 7 bases. The CDR3 sequence is 16 residues long. Germline CDR1 and CDR2: LGHNA and YNFKEQ. Trimming at V came to 3 bases and at J to 2 bases, leaving 10 bases not matched to a gene. CDR3 amino acids: CASSQDRDSFPYEQYF. The CDR3 region has the DNA TGTGCCAGCAGCCAGGACCGGGACAGTTTTCCCTACGAGCAGTACTTC.

This clonotype appeared a few times. The gene calls are TRBV6-1 and TRBJ1-1; unclear D gene. The CDR3 consists of 15 residues. The ends were cut back, 0 bases at V and 4 bases at J, with 12 bases in the middle. From germline, CDR1 is MNHNS and CDR2 SASEGT. CDR3 nucleotides: TGTGCCAGCAGTGAAGCGATTGAGGTGGGCACTGAAGCTTTCTTT. Translation: CASSEAIEVGTEAFF.

The chain carries TRBV6-1 and TRBJ1-6; a weak D match, TRBD1 (6 bases). The germline CDR1 and CDR2 sequences are MNHNS and SASEGT. The CDR3 totals 14 residues. Trimming stripped 6 bases from V and 5 bases from J, with 11 bases between. The CDR3 region has the DNA TGTGCCAGCAGCCCCGGGGGGCATAATTCACCCCTCCACTTT. Translated, it gives CASSPGGHNSPLHF.

The gene calls are TRBV12-3 or TRBV12-4 and TRBJ2-1, with 7 bases fitting TRBD1. There are 14 residues in the CDR3. The trim removed 3 bases at V and 8 bases at J, leaving 7 bases unmatched. The DNA for the CDR3 is TGTGCCAGCAGTTTTACAGGGGCCAAGGATGAGCAGTTCTTC. This gives the protein CASSFTGAKDEQFF.

This clonotype occurred a few times. This chain links TRBV5-1 with TRBJ2-5; maybe TRBD1 (5 bases). The CDR3 contains 14 residues. Germline V gene data show CDR1 as SGHRS and CDR2 as YFSETQ. The V gene lost 1 base and the J gene lost 1 base, with 8 bases spanning the gap. The CDR3 is CASSLWGPQETQYF. CDR3 in DNA: TGCGCCAGCAGCTTGTGGGGCCCCCAAGAGACCCAGTACTTC.

The V gene is TRBV10-3, the J gene TRBJ2-5; tentative D call: TRBD2 (5 bases). From germline, CDR1 is ENHRY and CDR2 SYGVKD. CDR3 length: 12 amino acids. V lost 8 bases and J lost 5, with 12 bases in between. The CDR3 spells CAIGPSWETQYF. Here the CDR3 DNA reads TGTGCCATCGGGCCTAGCTGGGAGACCCAGTACTTC.

The table lists this clonotype with a few counts. The J gene is TRBJ2-2, the V gene TRBV4-2, with D unresolved. Trimming pared 0 bases from V and 0 bases from J, leaving 8 bases between. The CDR3 runs to 16 residues. Looked up from germline, CDR1 is LGHNA and CDR2 is YNFKEQ. CDR3 protein: CASSQDHTPNTGELFF. The CDR3 nucleotides read TGTGCCAGCAGCCAAGATCACACCCCGAACACCGGGGAGCTGTTTTTT.